This T cell receptor beta chain was recorded in a study of identical twins. Findings of the study overall: Models underpredicted monozygotic twin sharing of out-of-frame TCR alpha. Fewer insertions characterized abundant cord blood beta clonotypes, whereas memory repertoires showed none.

The CDR3 is 16 residues long. V was cut by 3 bases and J by 3 bases, with 15 bases left in between. The germline V gene has CDR1 KGHSH and CDR2 LQKENI. Comment on this clonotype: Its antigen remains unknown.

A universal primer binding site was introduced by template switching. The final cDNA contained unique molecular identifiers. TCRdb independently ran MiXCR on the 5' RACE reads; one entry per CDR3 protein. The sample yields 510,000 or so distinct CDR3 sequences, 12% to 15% seen once. A further study also used this sample, focusing on yellow fever vaccine responses in identical twins.

This TCR was recovered from a woman under 30 in good health. The specimen sequenced was CD4+ T cells sorted from blood. V usage is TRBV18 and J usage is TRBJ1-5; weak D call: TRBD1 (6 bases). CDR3 protein: CASSPPGGSDNQPQHF. CDR3 coding DNA: TGTGCCAGCTCACCGCCGGGGGGCAGCGACAATCAGCCCCAGCATTTT.